This note documents a single TCR beta chain sequence. The data were taken from a study of T cells after posttransplantation cyclophosphamide. Germline-derived CDR1 and CDR2 are MNHEY and SMNVEV (reference sequence). The trim removed 6 bases at V and 4 bases at J, leaving 11 bases unmatched. There are 16 residues in the CDR3. Cyclophosphamide on days +3 and +4 followed busulfan-fludarabine conditioning and a marrow graft. Only in-frame clones appear in the TCRdb table, and some are missing; sequencing was by immunoSEQ multiplex PCR. Among thousands of clones listed, 1.5% to 2% were seen once. This receptor was obtained from a young adult male patient who received an allogeneic stem cell transplant from a related donor, was CMV-positive, and had no GVHD. Some T cells may have originated in the graft donor. Sample: PBMCs, taken roughly 250 days after a stem cell transplant with posttransplant cyclophosphamide. V is TRBV27 and J is TRBJ2-4, with 8 nucleotides matching TRBD1. CDR3 region: CASSFSGQGVKNIQYF. CDR3 coding DNA: TGTGCCAGCAGCTTTAGTGGACAGGGTGTAAAAAACATTCAGTACTTC.